This T cell receptor (beta chain) originates from a study of blood T cell repertoires in COVID-19. This table comes from immunoSEQ multiplex PCR, and its TCRdb copy is limited to in-frame clones, with some not included. The sample records roughly 430,000 clones, 88% being singletons. In assigning cohorts, the study relied on participant-reported clinical history. V was clipped by 0 bases and J by 6 bases; unmatched bases: 10. The CDR3 is 16 amino acids. Germline V gene data show CDR1 as MNHEY and CDR2 as SVGAGI. This sequence was found in a woman between 18 and 30 years old who had been exposed to COVID-19. Sequencing used PBMCs or T cells enriched from blood (not recorded which). V is TRBV6-5 and J is TRBJ2-5; TRBD1 matches at 7 bases. The CDR3 region has the DNA TGTGCCAGCAGTTACTCGATAAATAACAGGGGACAGACCCAGTACTTC. Translating it yields CASSYSINNRGQTQYF.